The next 8 T cell receptor beta chains were all read from a single sample in a study of T cell responses to AZD1222 COVID-19 vaccine. TCRdb's table, derived via immunoSEQ multiplex PCR, lists solely in-frame clones and lacks some. The sample lists tens of thousands of clones; under 90% were seen once. Sequencing was performed on peripheral blood, taken 28 days after the second AZD1222 dose. Receptors were obtained from an adult who received the AZD1222 COVID-19 vaccine.

The genes are TRBV27 and TRBJ2-5, with TRBD1 matching over 9 bases. Germline CDR1 MNHEY, CDR2 SMNVEV (reference sequence). The CDR3 length is 17 residues. Trimming removed 3 bases from V and 3 bases from J; junction bases left unmatched: 11. The CDR3 DNA reads as TGTGCCAGCAGTTTCACAGGGGGCCATAGGTTAGAAGAGACCCAGTACTTC. The encoded protein is CASSFTGGHRLEETQYF.

The chain uses TRBV7-2 and TRBJ2-2; TRBD1 agrees at 9 bases. The V gene's germline CDR1 is SGHTA and CDR2 FQGNSA. The CDR3 covers 16 residues. Trimming removed 5 bases from V and 4 bases from J; junction bases left unmatched: 8. In nucleotides, the CDR3 is TGTGCCAGCAGCCCGAGACAGGGGGGAGGCACCGGGGAGCTGTTTTTT. It is translated as CASSPRQGGGTGELFF.

The J gene is TRBJ2-1, the V gene TRBV20-1; D is unresolved. This CDR3 spans 10 amino acids. Germline CDR1 and CDR2: DFQATT and SNEGSKA (reference sequence). The germline V and J ends were trimmed by 5 bases and 3 bases, with 2 bases remaining between them. The CDR3 here is CSALYNEQFF. CDR3 nucleotide sequence: TGCAGTGCTCTCTACAATGAGCAGTTCTTC.

In its sample, this clone is medium-sized. V and J are TRBV4-3 and TRBJ2-1; D might be TRBD1 or TRBD2, each matching 6 bases. There are 15 residues in the CDR3. The ends were cut back, 1 base at V and 3 bases at J, with 10 bases in the middle. Germline lookup yields CDR1 LGHNA and CDR2 YSLEER. CDR3 in amino acids: CASSQVRGDYNEQFF. The DNA for the CDR3 is TGCGCCAGCAGCCAAGTGAGGGGGGACTACAATGAGCAGTTCTTC.

Concerning this clone itself: The sample has other DNA sequences that encode this CDR3 too. This sequence joins TRBV10-3 and TRBJ1-2, with TRBD1 identical over 7 bases. After removal of 0 bases from V and 2 bases from J, the junction contained 3 bases not matched to a gene. The germline V gene has CDR1 ENHRY and CDR2 SYGVKD. This CDR3 has 15 residues. The CDR3 nucleotides are TGTGCCATCAGTGAGTCGAGGGACAGCAACTATGGCTACACCTTC. Protein sequence: CAISESRDSNYGYTF.

V gene TRBV6-1 combines with J gene TRBJ2-1; D may be TRBD2 (6 bases). The ends were cut back, 1 base at V and 4 bases at J, with 11 bases in the middle. This CDR3 has 15 amino acids. CDR1 and CDR2 (germline): MNHNS, SASEGT. CDR3 sequence (DNA): TGTGCCAGCAGTGAAGTGGCGGGGAGATACAATGAGCAGTTCTTC. Its protein is CASSEVAGRYNEQFF.

The chain is built from TRBV30 and TRBJ2-4; 15 bases align to TRBD2. Germline assignment: CDR1 GTSNPN and CDR2 SVGIG (reference sequence). The CDR3 extends over 17 amino acids. J was trimmed by 2 bases and V by 2 bases; bases with no gene match: 4. The CDR3 sequence: CAWSQGLAGGSKNIQYF. In DNA form, the CDR3 reads TGTGCCTGGAGTCAAGGACTAGCGGGGGGGTCCAAAAACATTCAGTACTTC. The complete variable domain, with remaining parts taken from reference TRBV30 and TRBJ2-4, reads SQTIHQWPATLVQPVGSPLSLECTVEGTSNPNLYWYRQAAGRGLQLLFYSVGIGQISSEVPQNLSASRPQDRQFILSSKKLLLSDSGFYLCAWSQGLAGGSKNIQYFGAGTRLSVL.

The chain employs TRBV10-3 and TRBJ1-1; D may be TRBD1 (6 bases). Germline CDR1 and CDR2: ENHRY and SYGVKD. This CDR3 contains 16 residues. The V and J ends lost 3 bases and 0 bases respectively, with 14 bases between them. DNA of the CDR3: TGTGCCATCAGTGATCCTCAACAGGGCCTGAACACTGAAGCTTTCTTT. Amino acids: CAISDPQQGLNTEAFF.